This T cell receptor beta chain was observed in a study of blood T cell repertoires in COVID-19 (dated by TCRdb to the early 2020s). General notes on the study: Samples covering the acute and convalescent phases of COVID-19 were provided by collaborators in the United States, Italy and Spain. The prospective study material was composed of cDNA or gDNA derived from T cells, B-cell-depleted T cells, or PBMCs. Subjects who had been exposed to COVID-19, were actively infected with it, or had recovered from it provided the deeply sampled blood TCRbeta repertoires that made up the dataset. A freely available public database, intended as a resource for researchers studying the immune response to SARS-CoV-2, is where the repertoires were released. The samples were drawn from two sources: the first 160 participants of the ongoing ImmuneRACE study, and 1,254 subjects contributed by 6 global collaborators. The sample metadata nearly always contained a de-identified subject ID, COVID-19 status, age in years and sex. Where available, HLA class I and class II types were obtained from metadata supplied by the sample provider rather than from assay-based typing.

TCRbeta CDR3 regions were amplified from genomic DNA using the immunoSEQ Assay, a bias-controlled multiplex PCR. The authors processed their data as follows. The number of nucleated cells in each sample was estimated by amplification of reference gene primers within the assay. Sequence reads were collapsed and filtered to measure the absolute abundance of every unique TCRbeta CDR3 rearrangement. Productive Simpson clonality was computed per sample as the square root of Simpson's diversity index over productive rearrangements. TCRdb mirrors the immuneACCESS table, restricted to in-frame sequences. Some clones are absent from its copies; in checked studies, under half trace to an unresolved V gene, and the reason for the others is unknown. V, J and clone size are taken as reported in that table, and D and trimming were inferred from the DNA itself. The sample yields around 200,000 clones; 85% were counted once. Roughly a sixth of the sample rests with the top ten.

Regarding this clone: Its antigen remains unidentified. Within one base of it there is no much larger clone, and no base qualities were kept.

Participants in the prospective study were enrolled through a virtual design, were aged about 18 to 89 years, and lived in about 25 United States geographic areas. Cohort assignment in the prospective study relied on participant-reported clinical history from a screening survey and a study questionnaire. For ImmuneRACE Cohort 3, a participant was defined as recovered based on two consecutive negative NP/OP PCR tests, clearance by a healthcare professional, or resolution of symptoms. In the prospective study, mobile phlebotomists collected whole blood, serum and a nasopharyngeal or oropharyngeal swab from each participant. Additional blood draws and questionnaires over an approximately 2-month period could optionally be provided by prospective study participants. Before DNA extraction, prospective study blood samples were shipped either frozen or at room temperature. The study at large found these results: The amount of clinical and demographic metadata varied by source and participant and was provided uncurated.

This clonotype was sampled from a man aged 40-49 years who had recovered from COVID-19. Sequencing input: PBMCs or T cells enriched from blood (not recorded which).

The DNA sequence is given as TGCGCCAGCAGCCAAGATTCGGCAGGGATTAGCAATCAGCCCCAGCATTTT. It codes for CASSQDSAGISNQPQHF. The chain employs TRBV4-1 and TRBJ1-5; matching of 5 bases hints at TRBD1 as the D gene. The CDR3 measures 17 amino acids from cysteine to phenylalanine. The read is trimmed to its CDR3 DNA, 51 bases read in frame from base 1. V sheds 0 bases and J sheds 0 bases, leaving 12 bases between their ends. CDR1 MGHRA and CDR2 YSYEKL were looked up in the germline V gene.